One sample yielded the 12 T cell receptor beta chains listed below, sequenced in a study of T cell repertoires in cytomegalovirus infection. TCRdb analysed the reads with MiXCR anew, one entry per CDR3 protein. The sample has 750,000 to 950,000 distinct CDR3 sequences; 25% to 30% are singletons. Their recognized antigens are unknown. The sequences come from cultured CD8+ T cells from PBMCs, collected from culture after CMV antigen stimulation. Receptors originate from a human donor in good health (CMV status not recorded). Some clones in this sample may be carry-over from other donors' samples.

V gene TRBV12-5 combines with J gene TRBJ1-1; TRBD1 matches at 8 bases. CDR1 is LGHNT, CDR2 FRNRAP, per germline. V lost 4 bases to trimming and J lost 8 bases; unmatched junction nucleotides: 0. The CDR3 extends over 11 amino acids. The CDR3 here is CASGWTGEAFF. Written as DNA, the CDR3 is TGTGCTAGTGGTTGGACAGGGGAAGCTTTCTTT.

J is TRBJ1-5 and V is TRBV20-1; 7 bases are shared with TRBD1. Germline-derived CDR1 and CDR2 are DFQATT and SNEGSKA (reference sequence). V shed 3 bases and J 5 bases; nucleotides not matched to a gene: 4. CDR3 length: 13 amino acids. The CDR3 spells CSARGQGDQPQHF. Here the CDR3 DNA reads TGCAGTGCTAGGGGGCAGGGGGATCAGCCCCAGCATTTT.

The chain carries TRBV6-2 or TRBV6-3 and TRBJ1-1, with D perhaps matching TRBD1 (6 bases). The V gene's germline CDR1 is MNHEY and CDR2 SVGEGT. V lost 4 bases, J lost 4 bases, and 13 bases lay in between. The CDR3 spans 14 residues. The CDR3 sequence is CASSLDSRSTEAFF. The DNA for the CDR3 is TGTGCCAGCAGTTTGGACAGCCGAAGCACTGAAGCTTTCTTT.

The chain recombines TRBV29-1 with TRBJ1-4; a possible D gene is TRBD1 (5 bases). Trimming removed 4 bases from V and 3 bases from J, with 9 bases in between. Germline V gives CDR1 SQVTM, CDR2 ANQGSEA. The CDR3 runs 13 residues. CDR3 bases: TGCAGCGTTGTCGGCAGGGCTAATGAAAAACTGTTTTTT. Protein product: CSVVGRANEKLFF.

In its sample, this clonotype was seen a few times. This chain connects TRBV10-3 to TRBJ2-1; 12 nucleotides align to TRBD2. This CDR3 has 16 amino acids. Germline CDR1 ENHRY, CDR2 SYGVKD. V shed 0 bases, J shed 6 bases, and the junction held 3 bases outside the gene matches. CDR3: CAISESTSGGFNEQFF. The CDR3 DNA reads TGTGCCATCAGTGAGTCAACTAGCGGGGGGTTCAATGAGCAGTTCTTC.

The rearrangement links TRBV19 to TRBJ1-5; D is ambiguous. There are 15 residues in the CDR3. Germline V gene lookup returns CDR1 LNHDA and CDR2 SQIVND (reference sequence). The V and J ends lost 4 bases and 0 bases respectively, with 10 bases between them. The CDR3 region is CASSNTDYSNQPQHF. CDR3 sequence (DNA): TGTGCCAGTAGTAATACAGATTATAGCAATCAGCCCCAGCATTTT.

This clonotype was counted a few times. The V gene is TRBV12-5, the J gene TRBJ1-1; TRBD1 aligns across 7 bases. The CDR3 length is 15 residues. V gave up 0 bases and J gave up 7 bases; unmatched junction bases: 8. The V gene's germline CDR1 is LGHNT and CDR2 FRNRAP. The CDR3 is CASGLVRAGGHEAFF. As DNA, the CDR3 is TGTGCTAGTGGTTTGGTACGGGCAGGGGGGCATGAAGCTTTCTTT.

The chain is built from TRBV20-1 and TRBJ2-5; TRBD1 matches at 12 bases. From germline, CDR1 is DFQATT and CDR2 SNEGSKA (reference sequence). V lost 1 base to trimming and J lost 4 bases; unmatched junction nucleotides: 7. The CDR3 is made up of 16 amino acids. The CDR3 spells CSARGGTGGQGETQYF. CDR3 nucleotides: TGCAGTGCTAGAGGGGGGACAGGGGGCCAAGGAGAGACCCAGTACTTC.

The sample holds a few counts of this clonotype. The rearrangement joins TRBV15 to TRBJ1-5; no firm D call. This CDR3 region has 14 residues. CDR1 and CDR2 (germline): LNHNV, YYDKDF (reference sequence). Between the trimmed V and J ends, which lost 3 bases and 1 base, there was a span of 7 bases. The CDR3 DNA reads TGTGCCACCAGCAGGGTAGTAAGCAATCAGCCCCAGCATTTT. It yields the protein CATSRVVSNQPQHF.

This clonotype turned up a few times. The V and J genes are TRBV6-2 or TRBV6-3 and TRBJ1-2; D is perhaps TRBD1 (5 bases). CDR1 MNHEY and CDR2 SVGEGT come from the germline V gene. The CDR3 is 14 residues long. V was shortened by 4 bases and J by 6 bases, with 15 bases between the two germline ends. The DNA of the CDR3 is TGTGCCAGCAGTTCCGCCCCGGGGGGGAATGGCTACACCTTC. Residues: CASSSAPGGNGYTF.

This clonotype was counted at least ten times. This rearrangement joins TRBV7-2 to TRBJ2-1; 8 bases align to TRBD1. The CDR3 loop spans 16 amino acids. The germline gives CDR1 SGHTA, CDR2 FQGNSA. The trim removed 2 bases at V and 9 bases at J, leaving 12 bases unmatched. As DNA, the CDR3 is TGTGCCAGCAGCTTACTATGGACAGGGTCTTATAGTGAGCAGTTCTTC. It codes for CASSLLWTGSYSEQFF.

This chain connects TRBV7-4 to TRBJ2-1; 10 bases agree with TRBD2. Per germline, CDR1 SGHVT and CDR2 SQSDAQ. V lost 5 bases to trimming and J lost 10 bases; unmatched junction nucleotides: 5. The CDR3 is 13 amino acids. The CDR3 region is CASSQGLAREQFF. CDR3 nucleotide sequence: TGTGCCAGCAGCCAGGGACTAGCGAGGGAGCAGTTCTTC.